This is a list of T cell receptor beta chains from one sample in a study of blood T cell repertoires in COVID-19. TCRdb keeps only in-frame clones here, not all; method: immunoSEQ multiplex PCR. The sample lists 140,000 to 150,000 clones, about nine tenths occurring once. The sequenced sample consisted of peripheral blood. The receptor source for this set is an elderly man with acute or convalescent COVID-19. The CDR3 runs from the conserved cysteine through the conserved F or W. The order of the fields is CDR3 protein, CDR3 DNA, D gene, clone size, V gene, J gene. D genes are given only for firm matches. Clone size is not always given. Where it is, it says once, few, many or a class for expanded clones.

CASKQTGESQPQHF	TGTGCCAGCAAGCAAACAGGGGAGAGCCAGCCCCAGCATTTT	TRBD1	few	TRBV6-6	TRBJ1-5
CASSVAAGANSGNTIYF	TGTGCCAGCAGCGTAGCGGCGGGAGCCAACTCTGGAAACACCATATATTTT	-	-	TRBV9	TRBJ1-3
CASSLLQGLGGNTIYF	TGTGCCAGCAGCTTGCTGCAGGGCCTGGGGGGAAACACCATATATTTT	-	-	TRBV5-6	TRBJ1-3
CASSQDLSPGELFF	TGCGCCAGCAGCCAAGATCTCAGTCCCGGGGAGCTGTTTTTT	-	-	TRBV4-1	TRBJ2-2
CASSSHRANTDTQYF	TGTGCCAGCAGCTCCCACAGGGCCAACACAGATACGCAGTATTTT	-	-	TRBV7-8	TRBJ2-3
CASSTLGQGVSNQPQHF	TGTGCCAGTAGTACCCTGGGGCAGGGGGTGAGCAATCAGCCCCAGCATTTT	TRBD1	-	TRBV19	TRBJ1-5
CASSPNDRGNTEAFF	TGTGCCAGCAGTCCCAACGACAGGGGGAACACTGAAGCTTTCTTT	TRBD1	-	TRBV9	TRBJ1-1
CASSPGTGEGDYGYTF	TGTGCCAGCAGCCCGGGGACAGGGGAAGGAGACTATGGCTACACCTTC	TRBD1	-	TRBV7-3	TRBJ1-2
CASSDRVAGNQETQYF	TGTGCCAGCAGTGATAGGGTAGCGGGGAACCAAGAGACCCAGTACTTC	TRBD2	-	TRBV2	TRBJ2-5
CASVRGRGTDTQYF	TGTGCCAGCGTCAGGGGTCGAGGCACAGATACGCAGTATTTT	-	-	TRBV6-5	TRBJ2-3
CASKLPGVEETQYF	TGCGCCAGCAAACTACCGGGTGTGGAAGAGACCCAGTACTTC	-	-	TRBV5-1	TRBJ2-5
CASSLVAHPAYEQYF	TGTGCCAGCAGCTTAGTAGCGCACCCCGCCTACGAGCAGTACTTC	-	-	TRBV11-2	TRBJ2-7
CASSLANKNTGELFF	TGTGCCAGCAGTTTAGCCAACAAGAACACCGGGGAGCTGTTTTTT	-	-	TRBV27	TRBJ2-2
CASSRTGAEAFF	TGTGCCAGCAGCCGGACAGGGGCTGAAGCTTTCTTT	TRBD1	-	TRBV3-1/TRBV3-2	TRBJ1-1
CASRSTGFGETQYF	TGTGCCAGCCGATCGACAGGGTTCGGCGAGACCCAGTACTTC	TRBD1	-	TRBV5-4	TRBJ2-5
CASSFRGMDNQPQHF	TGTGCCAGCAGCTTTAGGGGGATGGATAATCAGCCCCAGCATTTT	-	-	TRBV7-2	TRBJ1-5
CASSDSGIYGYTF	TGTGCCAGCAGTGACAGCGGAATCTATGGCTACACCTTC	-	once	TRBV2	TRBJ1-2
CASSPQGALAEQYF	TGTGCCAGCTCACCGCAAGGAGCTCTAGCCGAGCAGTACTTC	-	-	TRBV18	TRBJ2-7
CASSGRGGVNTEAFF	TGTGCCAGCAGTGGTCGGGGGGGCGTGAACACTGAAGCTTTCTTT	-	-	TRBV2	TRBJ1-1
CAWGQGSGGYTF	TGTGCCTGGGGACAGGGAAGCGGGGGCTACACCTTC	TRBD1	-	TRBV30	TRBJ1-2
CASRSTGGGTEAFF	TGTGCCAGCAGGTCCACAGGGGGGGGCACTGAAGCTTTCTTT	TRBD1	-	TRBV28	TRBJ1-1
CASSRRQSNQPQHF	TGTGCCAGCAGCCGAAGACAAAGCAATCAGCCCCAGCATTTT	-	-	TRBV5-6	TRBJ1-5
CASSMVETGGEKLFF	TGTGCCAGTAGTATGGTGGAGACAGGGGGAGAAAAACTGTTTTTT	TRBD1	-	TRBV19	TRBJ1-4
CASSRSGTVGGNTIYF	TGTGCCAGCAGTCGGTCAGGGACAGTCGGTGGAAACACCATATATTTT	TRBD1	-	TRBV28	TRBJ1-3
CASRLGHNAANYGYTF	TGTGCCAGTAGGCTGGGACACAACGCAGCTAACTATGGCTACACCTTC	-	-	TRBV19	TRBJ1-2
CASSDPDRNYGYTF	TGTGCCAGCAGTGATCCCGACAGGAACTATGGCTACACCTTC	-	once	TRBV6-1	TRBJ1-2
CASRPPRGQGGELFF	TGTGCCAGCAGACCTCCCAGGGGGCAGGGCGGGGAGCTGTTTTTT	TRBD1	-	TRBV28	TRBJ2-2
CASSHAKGQHYGYTF	TGTGCCAGCAGCCACGCTAAGGGACAGCACTATGGCTACACCTTC	TRBD1	few	TRBV4-2	TRBJ1-2
CASSLDGNEQFF	TGTGCCAGCAGCTTGGACGGCAATGAGCAGTTCTTC	-	-	TRBV5-4	TRBJ2-1
CASSLAADKYTEAFF	TGTGCCAGCAGCTTAGCCGCGGACAAATACACTGAAGCTTTCTTT	-	-	TRBV7-2	TRBJ1-1
CASSPGTVNQPQHF	TGCGCCAGCAGCCCAGGGACAGTCAATCAGCCCCAGCATTTT	TRBD1	-	TRBV5-1	TRBJ1-5
CASTRRIGSVNQPQHF	TGTGCCAGTACCCGGAGGATAGGGTCAGTCAATCAGCCCCAGCATTTT	-	-	TRBV19	TRBJ1-5
CASRDRGTLSEKLFF	TGTGCCAGTAGAGATAGAGGGACATTAAGTGAAAAACTGTTTTTT	-	-	TRBV19	TRBJ1-4
CASSSQAYEQYF	TGTGCCAGCAGCTCGCAGGCCTACGAGCAGTACTTC	-	-	TRBV7-2	TRBJ2-7
CASSLTLSSYNSPLHF	TGCGCCAGCAGCTTGACTCTGAGCTCCTATAATTCACCCCTCCACTTT	-	-	TRBV5-1	TRBJ1-6
CASSSRDRGLRALHF	TGTGCCAGTAGTAGCCGGGACAGGGGGCTTCGGGCCCTCCACTTT	TRBD1	-	TRBV19	TRBJ1-6
CSVVFDIVAPDTQYF	TGCAGCGTTGTATTCGACATCGTCGCTCCAGATACGCAGTATTTT	-	-	TRBV29-1	TRBJ2-3
CASSYGKGLGNSPLHF	TGTGCCAGCAGTTACGGGAAGGGTCTGGGAAATTCACCCCTCCACTTT	-	-	TRBV25-1	TRBJ1-6
CASQNGRWRDSPLHF	TGTGCCAGCCAAAACGGCCGGTGGAGAGATTCACCCCTCCACTTT	-	-	TRBV6-5	TRBJ1-6
CASSHGRGEAFF	TGTGCCAGCAGCCACGGCAGAGGTGAAGCTTTCTTT	-	-	TRBV3-1/TRBV3-2	TRBJ1-1
CASSLDSGGGGYTF	TGTGCCAGCTCACTCGATTCCGGAGGAGGAGGCTACACCTTC	-	few	TRBV18	TRBJ1-2
CASSRDRSYEQYF	TGTGCCAGCAGCAGGGACAGATCCTACGAGCAGTACTTC	TRBD1	-	TRBV2	TRBJ2-7
CASSTRQSIVSGANVLTF	TGTGCCAGCAGTACCCGACAGTCTATTGTCTCTGGGGCCAACGTCCTGACTTTC	-	-	TRBV28	TRBJ2-6
CASSIDPGGYTEAFF	TGTGCCAGTAGTATAGACCCGGGCGGGTACACTGAAGCTTTCTTT	-	-	TRBV19	TRBJ1-1
CASSLGSGTSGNEQFF	TGTGCCAGCAGCTTGGGGTCCGGGACTAGTGGCAATGAGCAGTTCTTC	TRBD2	-	TRBV7-9	TRBJ2-1